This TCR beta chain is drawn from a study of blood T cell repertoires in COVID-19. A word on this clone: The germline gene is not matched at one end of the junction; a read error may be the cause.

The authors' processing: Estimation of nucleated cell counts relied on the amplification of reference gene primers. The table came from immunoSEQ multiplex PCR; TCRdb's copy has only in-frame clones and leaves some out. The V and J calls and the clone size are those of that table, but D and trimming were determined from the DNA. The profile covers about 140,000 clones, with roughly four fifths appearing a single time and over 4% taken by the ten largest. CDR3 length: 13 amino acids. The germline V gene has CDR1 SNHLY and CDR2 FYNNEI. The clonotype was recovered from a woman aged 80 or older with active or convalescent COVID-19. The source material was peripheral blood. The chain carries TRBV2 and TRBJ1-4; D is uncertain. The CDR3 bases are TGTGCCACACAACGGGAATCTAAGGAAAAACTGTTTTTT. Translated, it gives CATQRESKEKLFF.